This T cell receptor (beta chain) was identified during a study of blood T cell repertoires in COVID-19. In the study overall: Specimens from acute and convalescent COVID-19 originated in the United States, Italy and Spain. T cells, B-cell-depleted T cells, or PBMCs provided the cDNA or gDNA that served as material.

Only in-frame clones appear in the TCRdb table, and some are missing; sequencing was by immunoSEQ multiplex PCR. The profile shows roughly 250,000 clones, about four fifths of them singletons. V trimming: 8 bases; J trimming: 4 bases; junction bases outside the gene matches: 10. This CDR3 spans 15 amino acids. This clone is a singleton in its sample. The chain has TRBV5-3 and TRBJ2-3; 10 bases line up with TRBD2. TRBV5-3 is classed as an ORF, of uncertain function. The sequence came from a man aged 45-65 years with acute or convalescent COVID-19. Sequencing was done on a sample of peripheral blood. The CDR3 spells CASPESGGAPDTQYF. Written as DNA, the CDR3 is TGTGCCAGCCCGGAAAGCGGGGGGGCCCCAGATACGCAGTATTTT.